What follows are 6 T cell receptor beta chains derived from one specimen sequenced in a study of T cell responses to AZD1222 COVID-19 vaccine listed by TCRdb under 2021. The method behind the library was the immunoSEQ multiplex PCR assay. TCRdb stores this immuneACCESS table with in-frame sequences only. Part of the clones is absent; in the studies checked, under half of the shortfall reflects unresolved V genes, and no reason is known for the rest. The sample table shows about 73,000 clones, and about 78% are seen once. Of the sample, about 46% falls within the top ten clones. Read against the paper, the sample's time point label means: about 28 days (+/-7) after the second vaccine dose. The sample here was peripheral blood, taken 28 days after the second AZD1222 dose. The receptors derive from an adult who received the AZD1222 COVID-19 vaccine.

This clone appeared a single time. The chain recombines TRBV28 with TRBJ1-1, with 7 positions matching TRBD1. CDR1 and CDR2 from the germline V gene are MDHEN and SYDVKM. This CDR3 contains 11 residues. The CDR3: CALQGGTEAFF. The CDR3 coding sequence is TGTGCTCTTCAGGGGGGAACTGAAGCTTTCTTT.

This clone was observed once. V usage is TRBV5-4 and J usage is TRBJ2-3; a weak D match, TRBD2 (6 bases). The CDR3 consists of 14 residues. Germline V lookup: CDR1 SGHNT, CDR2 YYREEE (reference sequence). The V end was cut by 4 bases, the J end by 6 bases, with 15 bases between. The CDR3 protein is CASSSETRADTQYF. The CDR3 bases are TGTGCCAGCAGCAGCGAGACTAGGGCGGATACGCAGTATTTT.

The chain carries TRBV10-3 and TRBJ2-7; 7 bases agree with TRBD2. The germline CDR1 and CDR2 sequences are ENHRY and SYGVKD. Trimming cost V 8 bases and J 2 bases; bases outside gene matches: 9. The CDR3 has 14 amino acids. The CDR3 spells CAIGEGRGAYEQYF. The CDR3 bases are TGTGCCATCGGGGAGGGGAGAGGGGCCTACGAGCAGTACTTC.

V and J are TRBV13 and TRBJ2-7; 10 bases match TRBD1. The trim removed 5 bases at V and 9 bases at J, leaving 10 bases unmatched. Germline CDR1 reads PRHDT; CDR2 reads FYEKMQ (reference sequence). The CDR3 is 14 amino acids. This CDR3 is CASSPRGQGVRQYF. DNA of the CDR3: TGTGCCAGCAGCCCCCGCGGACAGGGGGTACGGCAGTACTTC.

This rearrangement joins TRBV28 to TRBJ2-3, with D unclear. The CDR3 loop spans 13 amino acids. Trimming pared 7 bases from V and 2 bases from J, leaving 10 bases between. Germline assignment: CDR1 MDHEN and CDR2 SYDVKM. The CDR3 loop is CASTAQITDTQYF. CDR3 nucleotide sequence: TGTGCCAGCACAGCTCAGATCACAGATACGCAGTATTTT.

This rearrangement joins TRBV6-5 to TRBJ1-1; D not resolved. Trimming cost V 2 bases and J 6 bases, with 10 bases left between them. Germline V gives CDR1 MNHEY, CDR2 SVGAGI. This CDR3 has 13 amino acids. The CDR3 DNA reads as TGTGCCAGCAGTTACCGGACGTCGGCTGAAGCTTTCTTT. Its protein product is CASSYRTSAEAFF.